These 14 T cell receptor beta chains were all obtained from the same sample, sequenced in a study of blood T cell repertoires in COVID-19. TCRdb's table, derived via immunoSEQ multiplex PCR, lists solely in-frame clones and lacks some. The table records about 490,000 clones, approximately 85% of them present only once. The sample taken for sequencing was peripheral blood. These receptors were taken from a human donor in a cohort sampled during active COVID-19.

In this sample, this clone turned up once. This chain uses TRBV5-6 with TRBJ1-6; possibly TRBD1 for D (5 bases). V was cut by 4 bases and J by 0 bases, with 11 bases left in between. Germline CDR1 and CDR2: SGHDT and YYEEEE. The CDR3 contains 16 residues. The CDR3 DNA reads TGTGCCAGCAGCCGGGACGGGAGCTCCTATAATTCACCCCTCCACTTT. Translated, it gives CASSRDGSSYNSPLHF.

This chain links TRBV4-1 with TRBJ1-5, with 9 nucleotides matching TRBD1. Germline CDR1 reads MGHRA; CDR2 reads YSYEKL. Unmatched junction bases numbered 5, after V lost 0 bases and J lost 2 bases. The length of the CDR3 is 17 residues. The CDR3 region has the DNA TGCGCCAGCAGCCAAGATAGAAACAGGGGGCGCAATCAGCCCCAGCATTTT. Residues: CASSQDRNRGRNQPQHF.

The CDR3 protein is CASSLGLTGGSGELFF. The CDR3, as DNA: TGTGCCAGCAGCTTAGGACTGACGGGAGGTTCGGGGGAGCTGTTTTTT. V and J are TRBV11-3 and TRBJ2-2, with TRBD2 matching 7 bases. Trimming took 1 base from V and 8 from J; bases not matched to a gene: 10. CDR1 SGHNT and CDR2 YENEEA come from the germline V gene. This CDR3 spans 16 amino acids. Full variable domain (rest looked up from reference TRBV11-3 and TRBJ2-2): EAGVVQSPRYKIIEKKQPVAFWCNPISGHNTLYWYLQNLGQGPELLIRYENEEAVDDSQLPKDRFSAERLKGVDSTLKIQPAELGDSAVYLCASSLGLTGGSGELFFGEGSRLTVL.

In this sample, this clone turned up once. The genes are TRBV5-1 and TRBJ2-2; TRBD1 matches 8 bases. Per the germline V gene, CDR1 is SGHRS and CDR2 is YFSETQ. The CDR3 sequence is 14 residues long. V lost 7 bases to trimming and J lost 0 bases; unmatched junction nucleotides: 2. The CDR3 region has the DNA TGCGCCAGCGGACAGGGAGCGAACACCGGGGAGCTGTTTTTT. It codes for CASGQGANTGELFF.

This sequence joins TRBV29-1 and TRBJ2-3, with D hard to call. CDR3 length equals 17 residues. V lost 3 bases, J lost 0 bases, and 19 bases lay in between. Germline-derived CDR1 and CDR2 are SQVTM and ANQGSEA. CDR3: CSVDFFFTEPSTDTQYF. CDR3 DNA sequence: TGCAGCGTTGATTTCTTTTTTACAGAGCCTAGCACAGATACGCAGTATTTT.

The CDR3 reads CASSLEAGTGRSPLHF. CDR3 DNA: TGCGCCAGCAGCTTGGAGGCGGGGACAGGGAGATCACCCCTCCACTTT. J is TRBJ1-6 and V is TRBV5-1; 9 bases are a match to TRBD1. The CDR3 is 16 amino acids. Germline V gene data show CDR1 as SGHRS and CDR2 as YFSETQ. The ends lost 0 bases at V and 10 bases at J; junction bases unmatched: 8. Using reference TRBV5-1 and TRBJ1-6 for the parts outside the CDR3, the full variable domain is KAGVTQTPRYLIKTRGQQVTLSCSPISGHRSVSWYQQTPGQGLQFLFEYFSETQRNKGNFPGRFSGRQFSNSRSEMNVSTLELGDSALYLCASSLEAGTGRSPLHFGNGTRLTVT.

The CDR3 loop is CAWSSGSTGELFF. The DNA of the CDR3 is TGTGCCTGGAGTAGCGGGAGTACCGGGGAGCTGTTTTTT. This chain joins TRBV30 and TRBJ2-2; 8 bases are shared with TRBD2. The germline V gene has CDR1 GTSNPN and CDR2 SVGIG (reference sequence). Germline trimming cut 2 bases from V and 5 bases from J; bases unmatched to any gene: 1. The CDR3 sequence is 13 residues long.

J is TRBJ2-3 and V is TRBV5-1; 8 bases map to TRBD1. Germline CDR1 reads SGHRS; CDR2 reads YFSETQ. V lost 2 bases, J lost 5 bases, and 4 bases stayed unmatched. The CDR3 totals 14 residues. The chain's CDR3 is CASSLVQGGDTQYF. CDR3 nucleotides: TGCGCCAGCAGCTTAGTACAGGGGGGAGATACGCAGTATTTT.

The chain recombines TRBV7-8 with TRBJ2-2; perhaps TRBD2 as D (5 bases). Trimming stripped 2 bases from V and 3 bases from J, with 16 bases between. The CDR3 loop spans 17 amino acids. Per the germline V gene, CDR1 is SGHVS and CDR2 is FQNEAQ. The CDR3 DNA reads TGTGCCAGCAGCTTACTTAACTCGGGGTCGCACACCGGGGAGCTGTTTTTT. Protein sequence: CASSLLNSGSHTGELFF.

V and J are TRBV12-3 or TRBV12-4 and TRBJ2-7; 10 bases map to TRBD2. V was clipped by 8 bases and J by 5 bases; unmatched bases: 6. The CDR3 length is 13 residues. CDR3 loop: CASGQREGNEQYF. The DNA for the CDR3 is TGTGCCAGCGGTCAGCGGGAGGGGAACGAGCAGTACTTC.

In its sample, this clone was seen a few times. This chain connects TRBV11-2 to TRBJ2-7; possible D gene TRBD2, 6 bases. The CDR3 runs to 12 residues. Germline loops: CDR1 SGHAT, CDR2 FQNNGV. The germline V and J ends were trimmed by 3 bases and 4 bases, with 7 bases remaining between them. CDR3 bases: TGTGCCAGCAGCTTTGGGAGGTACGAGCAGTACTTC. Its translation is CASSFGRYEQYF.

Here the CDR3 reads CASSKVGGDSYNSPLHF. CDR3 nucleotide sequence: TGTGCCAGCAGCAAAGTGGGAGGGGACTCCTATAATTCACCCCTCCACTTT. V usage is TRBV21-1 and J usage is TRBJ1-6. TRBV21-1 is labeled a pseudogene. The CDR3 is made up of 17 amino acids.

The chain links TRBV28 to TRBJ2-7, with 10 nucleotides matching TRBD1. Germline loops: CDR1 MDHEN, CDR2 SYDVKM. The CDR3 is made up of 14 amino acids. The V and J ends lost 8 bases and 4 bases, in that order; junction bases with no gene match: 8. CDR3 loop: CASLRTGGGYEQYF. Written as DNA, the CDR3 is TGTGCCAGCCTCAGGACAGGGGGTGGGTACGAGCAGTACTTC.

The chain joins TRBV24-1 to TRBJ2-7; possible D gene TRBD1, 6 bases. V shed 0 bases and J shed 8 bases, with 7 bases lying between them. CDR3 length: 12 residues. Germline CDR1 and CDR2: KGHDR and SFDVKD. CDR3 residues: CATSDLGQKQYF. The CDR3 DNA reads TGTGCCACCAGTGATTTGGGACAGAAGCAGTACTTC.